Below, 21 T cell receptor beta chains from the same sample are listed, as sequenced in a study of T cell responses to AZD1222 COVID-19 vaccine. Clones were sequenced by immunoSEQ multiplex PCR, and TCRdb holds only the in-frame ones, with some missing. The sample includes some 130,000 clones, almost 85% of them seen just once. The sequenced sample was peripheral blood, obtained 28 days after the second dose of the MenACWY control vaccine. All receptors derive from an adult who received the MenACWY meningococcal vaccine as a control.

The rearrangement joins TRBV4-1 to TRBJ2-5; 8 bases align to TRBD2. The CDR3 has 16 amino acids. Germline-derived CDR1 and CDR2 are MGHRA and YSYEKL. The V segment lost 4 bases and the J segment 4 bases; nucleotides outside the gene matches: 11. CDR3 amino acids: CASSLLPPSGLETQYF. The CDR3 coding sequence is TGCGCCAGCAGCCTCCTCCCTCCTAGCGGGTTAGAGACCCAGTACTTC.

This chain uses TRBV10-2 with TRBJ1-2; TRBD1 aligns across 7 bases. This CDR3 region has 11 residues. CDR1 is WSHSY, CDR2 SAAADI, per germline. Losses at the gene ends were 11 bases for V and 8 bases for J; bases not matched to a gene: 8. CDR3 nucleotides: TGCGCCGCTTCCGGGACAGACGGCTACACCTTC. This gives the protein CAASGTDGYTF.

Within the sample, this clone is medium-sized. This chain connects TRBV10-3 to TRBJ2-2; 8 positions match TRBD1. The CDR3 has 15 residues. The germline gives CDR1 ENHRY, CDR2 SYGVKD. The junction had 8 bases not matched to a gene; V was cut back by 5 bases and J by 6 bases. CDR3 in amino acids: CAISNRDRSPGELFF. In DNA form, the CDR3 reads TGTGCCATCAGTAACCGGGACAGGTCCCCCGGGGAGCTGTTTTTT.

This rearrangement joins TRBV5-1 to TRBJ2-5; the D call may be TRBD1 or TRBD2 (5 bases each). Germline CDR1 SGHRS, CDR2 YFSETQ. Trimming took off 3 bases at V and 2 bases at J, with 14 bases between the two ends. The CDR3 consists of 15 residues. CDR3 protein: CASSSAPRGQETQYF. CDR3 bases: TGCGCCAGCAGCTCCGCCCCGAGGGGACAAGAGACCCAGTACTTC.

The chain links TRBV12-3 or TRBV12-4 to TRBJ1-2; TRBD1 might be the D (5 bases). The ends were cut back, 5 bases at V and 7 bases at J, with 11 bases in the middle. The CDR3 has 12 amino acids. This CDR3 is CASSQGYFGYTF. CDR3 DNA: TGTGCCAGCAGTCAGGGATACTTTGGCTACACCTTC.

This chain joins TRBV19 and TRBJ1-6, with no clear D. V was shortened by 4 bases and J by 6 bases, with 4 bases between the two germline ends. Looked up from germline, CDR1 is LNHDA and CDR2 is SQIVND (reference sequence). The CDR3 extends over 12 amino acids. As DNA, the CDR3 is TGTGCCAGTAGTAAGATTAATTCACCCCTCCACTTT. Its translation is CASSKINSPLHF.

This chain joins TRBV6-5 and TRBJ1-6, with a tentative D call TRBD1 (5 bases). This CDR3 region has 15 residues. The V gene lost 5 bases and the J gene lost 10 bases, with 18 bases spanning the gap. CDR1 and CDR2 from the germline V gene are MNHEY and SVGAGI. The CDR3 nucleotides are TGTGCCAGCAGTCCTGGGGGGATACTGAGGTCACCCCTCCACTTT. It is translated as CASSPGGILRSPLHF.

The V call is TRBV5-5, the J call TRBJ2-7; D unresolved. The CDR3 covers 12 residues. From germline, CDR1 is SGHKS and CDR2 YYEKEE (reference sequence). Trimming left V 0 bases short and J 4 bases short, with 5 bases between. In DNA, the CDR3 is TGTGCCAGCAGCTTGGGAAGATACGAGCAGTACGTC. Protein: CASSLGRYEQYV.

This clone was counted between two and nine times. The chain has TRBV25-1 and TRBJ1-5; tentatively, D is TRBD1 (6 bases). The CDR3 extends over 16 amino acids. Germline assignment: CDR1 MGHDK and CDR2 SYGVNS. Trimming shortened V by 1 base and J by 2 bases, and 12 bases separated the two germline ends. CDR3 bases: TGTGCCAGCAGTGAATCAGGGGCTTTGGGCAATCAGCCCCAGCATTTT. Its translation is CASSESGALGNQPQHF. Full variable domain (outside the CDR3, taken from reference TRBV25-1 and TRBJ1-5): EADIYQTPRYLVIGTGKKITLECSQTMGHDKMYWYQQDPGMELHLIHYSYGVNSTEKGDLSSESTVSRIRTEHFPLTLESARPSHTSQYLCASSESGALGNQPQHFGDGTRLSIL.

The J gene is TRBJ1-1, the V gene TRBV5-6; D gene ambiguous. The CDR3 is 15 residues long. V shed 0 bases and J shed 1 base, with 10 bases lying between them. CDR1 is SGHDT and CDR2 is YYEEEE in the germline V gene. CDR3 sequence reads: CASSLDSTTNTEAFF. CDR3 in DNA: TGTGCCAGCAGCTTGGATTCCACAACGAACACTGAAGCTTTCTTT.

J is TRBJ1-4 and V is TRBV10-3, with D unresolved. There are 13 residues in the CDR3. CDR1 is ENHRY and CDR2 is SYGVKD in the germline V gene. V lost 1 base and J lost 3, with 3 bases in between. The DNA of the CDR3 is TGTGCCATCAGTGAGTGGGCTAATGAAAAACTGTTTTTT. Its protein product is CAISEWANEKLFF.

This chain links TRBV28 with TRBJ2-7; maybe TRBD2 (5 bases). The germline V gene encodes CDR1 MDHEN and CDR2 SYDVKM. The CDR3 consists of 14 residues. V lost 6 bases and J 3 bases, leaving 15 bases between the germline ends. The CDR3 nucleotides are TGTGCCAGCAGATCCGTACGGGGTGGCTACGAGCAGTACTTC. The encoded protein is CASRSVRGGYEQYF.

In its sample, this clone was seen once. The J gene is TRBJ1-2, the V gene TRBV11-2; 7 bases are shared with TRBD1. J lost 2 bases, V lost 4 bases, and 4 bases had no gene match. Looked up from germline, CDR1 is SGHAT and CDR2 is FQNNGV. The CDR3 runs 14 residues. CDR3 sequence reads: CASSSTGVNYGYTF. The CDR3 region has the DNA TGTGCCAGCAGCTCAACAGGGGTCAACTATGGCTACACCTTC.

The genes are TRBV18 and TRBJ2-7; 7 nucleotides align to TRBD1. The CDR3 sequence is 16 residues long. V dropped 3 bases and J dropped 4; count of bases not matched to a gene: 12. Germline CDR1 and CDR2: KGHSH and LQKENI. This CDR3 reads CASSPLGQRINYEQYF. DNA of the CDR3: TGTGCCAGCTCACCCCTGGGACAGAGAATTAATTACGAGCAGTACTTC.

J is TRBJ2-7 and V is TRBV24-1; 7 nucleotides align to TRBD2. J was trimmed by 3 bases and V by 2 bases; bases with no gene match: 6. Germline V gene lookup returns CDR1 KGHDR and CDR2 SFDVKD. CDR3 length: 15 amino acids. The CDR3 sequence is CATSDSGTNNYEQYF. The CDR3, as DNA: TGTGCCACCAGTGATTCCGGGACTAACAACTACGAGCAGTACTTC.

The chain employs TRBV9 and TRBJ2-3, with D possibly being TRBD1 or TRBD2 (6 bases each). Trimming left V 0 bases short and J 4 bases short, with 9 bases between. This CDR3 contains 14 residues. CDR1 is SGDLS, CDR2 YYNGEE, per germline. CDR3: CASSVVGGADTQYF. The CDR3 DNA reads as TGTGCCAGCAGCGTAGTGGGGGGCGCAGATACGCAGTATTTT.

This chain links TRBV12-5 with TRBJ2-1, with D perhaps matching TRBD1 or TRBD2 (5 bases each). The CDR3 has 13 amino acids. Deletions cut 0 bases from V and 8 bases from J, with 8 bases between. Germline-derived CDR1 and CDR2 are LGHNT and FRNRAP. CDR3 DNA sequence: TGTGCTAGTGGTTTGGTACGGGGACATGAGCAGTTCTTC. This encodes CASGLVRGHEQFF.

The count of this clone is one. V gene TRBV25-1 combines with J gene TRBJ2-3, with 9 bases lining up with TRBD2. Unmatched junction bases numbered 12, after V lost 5 bases and J lost 6 bases. The CDR3 extends over 16 amino acids. Germline V gene sequence: CDR1 MGHDK, CDR2 SYGVNS. Here the CDR3 reads CASSPQGRGGADTQYF. DNA for the CDR3: TGTGCCAGCAGTCCCCAGGGGCGCGGGGGGGCCGATACGCAGTATTTT. Looking up the rest from reference TRBV25-1 and TRBJ2-3 gives the full variable domain: EADIYQTPRYLVIGTGKKITLECSQTMGHDKMYWYQQDPGMELHLIHYSYGVNSTEKGDLSSESTVSRIRTEHFPLTLESARPSHTSQYLCASSPQGRGGADTQYFGPGTRLTVL.

In this sample, this clone turned up a few times. V and J are TRBV19 and TRBJ1-5, with D maybe TRBD1 (5 bases). Germline CDR1 and CDR2: LNHDA and SQIVND (reference sequence). CDR3 size: 17 residues. Trimming shortened V by 6 bases and J by 0 bases, and 18 bases separated the two germline ends. CDR3 amino acids: CASSPYQTAGSNQPQHF. Written as DNA, the CDR3 is TGTGCCAGTAGCCCTTACCAGACAGCGGGTAGCAATCAGCCCCAGCATTTT.

The chain joins TRBV5-1 to TRBJ1-1; D possibly corresponds to TRBD1 (6 bases). CDR3 size: 16 residues. V was pared by 4 bases and J by 0 bases, with 16 bases between. CDR1 is SGHRS and CDR2 is YFSETQ in the germline V gene. The chain's CDR3 is CASSGYLQGLNTEAFF. The CDR3, as DNA: TGCGCCAGCAGCGGCTACCTACAGGGATTGAACACTGAAGCTTTCTTT.

The chain couples TRBV7-9 to TRBJ1-6; D remains unclear. Germline V gene lookup returns CDR1 SEHNR and CDR2 FQNEAQ (reference sequence). The V end was cut by 3 bases, the J end by 3 bases, with 9 bases between. The CDR3 covers 15 residues. Written as DNA, the CDR3 is TGTGCCAGCAGCTTGGTTAACGACTATAATTCACCCCTCCACTTT. Its translation is CASSLVNDYNSPLHF.